This T cell receptor (beta chain) was sequenced in a study of tumor-infiltrating lymphocytes in primary liver carcinoma. Background on the study: These patients were men and women whose ages were 30 to 69 years.

V dropped 7 bases and J dropped 4 bases, with 17 bases sitting between them. The length of the CDR3 is 15 residues. From around 0.5 ug total RNA, TCR beta cDNA was generated with a primer in the constant region. Employing slightly modified ARM-PCR, three nested multiplex PCR rounds were run, and these gave rise to the TCR beta libraries. It was with TRBV1-TRBV30 forward primers and a C-beta reverse primer that the first two PCR rounds were run, at around 11 cycles each. In TCRdb, the multiplex PCR reads were re-called with MiXCR into one record per CDR3 protein. The sample holds tens of thousands of distinct CDR3 sequences; around 77% are singletons and the top ten take roughly 24%. Starting material for RNA and DNA co-extraction consisted of roughly 19-31 mg of unsorted bulk tissue.

This TCR was recovered from a man aged 35 to 55 with primary liver carcinoma and hepatitis B virus infection. V usage is TRBV12-3 or TRBV12-4 and J usage is TRBJ1-5, with no clear D. Specimen: liver tumor tissue from sampling region 5. Subset specified: tumor region T5, tumor centre. The CDR3 reads CASTRGKAINQPQHF. CDR3 bases: TGTGCCAGCACGCGGGGTAAAGCAATAAATCAGCCCCAGCATTTT.